Each of the 10 T cell receptor beta chains below was sequenced from the same sample in a study of blood T cell repertoires in COVID-19. The protocol was immunoSEQ multiplex PCR, while the TCRdb copy is restricted to in-frame clones and leaves out a portion. This sample has tens of thousands of clones, with about 87% found just once. The source material was peripheral blood. Source of these receptors: a human donor in a cohort sampled during active COVID-19.

Only one count was recorded for this clone. The rearrangement joins TRBV6-4 to TRBJ2-1; the D gene is possibly TRBD2 (5 bases). CDR1 MRHNA and CDR2 SNTAGT come from the germline V gene. The V end was cut by 0 bases, the J end by 7 bases, with 13 bases between. The length of the CDR3 is 15 residues. CDR3 nucleotides: TGTGCCAGCAGTGACTCGTTCGAGGGCCGGAATGAGCAGTTCTTC. This gives the protein CASSDSFEGRNEQFF.

V is TRBV5-1 and J is TRBJ2-1; possible D gene TRBD1, 6 bases. This CDR3 is built from 14 residues. The germline V gene encodes CDR1 SGHRS and CDR2 YFSETQ. Trimming took 3 bases from V and 4 from J, leaving 11 bases between them. CDR3 nucleotides: TGCGCCAGCAGCTCCCTACAGGGATACAATGAGCAGTTCTTC. Amino acids: CASSSLQGYNEQFF.

The V call is TRBV5-1, the J call TRBJ1-4, with TRBD1 matching over 8 bases. J gave up 5 bases and V 4 bases, and 10 bases lay outside the gene matches. This CDR3 comprises 16 residues. In germline, CDR1 is SGHRS, CDR2 YFSETQ. CDR3 residues: CASSNGGTGFNEKLFF. CDR3 nucleotide sequence: TGCGCCAGCAGCAACGGGGGGACAGGTTTCAATGAAAAACTGTTTTTT.

J is TRBJ2-5 and V is TRBV5-6; 7 nucleotides agree with TRBD1. The V and J ends lost 2 bases and 1 base, in that order; junction bases with no gene match: 2. The CDR3 has 14 amino acids. Germline-derived CDR1 and CDR2 are SGHDT and YYEEEE. CDR3 sequence (DNA): TGTGCCAGCAGCTTACAGGGGTTCCAAGAGACCCAGTACTTC. It specifies CASSLQGFQETQYF.

The chain combines TRBV13 with TRBJ2-1; D possibly corresponds to TRBD1 (6 bases). V was trimmed by 4 bases and J by 0 bases, leaving 16 bases between them. CDR1 and CDR2 from the germline V gene are PRHDT and FYEKMQ (reference sequence). The CDR3 loop spans 17 amino acids. CDR3: CASSSRTAPSSYNEQFF. The DNA of the CDR3 is TGTGCCAGCAGCTCTAGGACAGCTCCGAGCTCCTACAATGAGCAGTTCTTC.

This chain joins TRBV15 and TRBJ2-2; unclear D gene. The CDR3 length is 12 residues. Looked up from germline, CDR1 is LNHNV and CDR2 is YYDKDF (reference sequence). V gave up 5 bases and J gave up 6 bases, with 7 bases separating them. CDR3 DNA: TGTGCCACCAGCGCGGCGGCCGGGGAGCTGTTTTTT. Its protein is CATSAAAGELFF.

V gene TRBV18 combines with J gene TRBJ1-6; 7 nucleotides match TRBD1. V was pared by 0 bases and J by 6 bases, with 2 bases of the junction left unmatched. This CDR3 has 15 residues. Germline V gives CDR1 KGHSH, CDR2 LQKENI. The CDR3 DNA is TGTGCCAGCTCACCACCCCGGGACAGTAATTCACCCCTCCACTTT. It yields the protein CASSPPRDSNSPLHF.

The V call is TRBV28, the J call TRBJ1-2, with TRBD1 matching 7 bases. This CDR3 is built from 15 residues. CDR1 is MDHEN, CDR2 SYDVKM, per germline. With 5 bases clipped from V and 2 bases from J, the junction kept 8 bases outside the gene matches. CDR3 nucleotides: TGTGCCAGCAGTCTCTTCGGACAGGCCAACTATGGCTACACCTTC. Translated, it gives CASSLFGQANYGYTF.

CDR3 residues: CASSVGTTPTETQYF. CDR3 in DNA: TGTGCCAGCAGCGTGGGGACTACCCCTACCGAGACCCAGTACTTC. This chain joins TRBV7-2 and TRBJ2-5; 7 positions match TRBD2. The CDR3 has 15 amino acids. Germline CDR1 reads SGHTA; CDR2 reads FQGNSA. The junction had 11 bases not matched to a gene; V was cut back by 5 bases and J by 5 bases.

This rearrangement joins TRBV3-1 (or the pseudogene TRBV3-2) to TRBJ2-1; D remains ambiguous. Germline CDR1 reads LGHDT; CDR2 reads YNNKEL (reference sequence). The CDR3 length is 13 residues. Trimming left V 3 bases short and J 8 bases short, with 11 bases between. The CDR3 protein is CASSQSVTDEQFF. CDR3 coding DNA: TGTGCCAGCAGCCAGTCGGTTACTGATGAGCAGTTCTTC.